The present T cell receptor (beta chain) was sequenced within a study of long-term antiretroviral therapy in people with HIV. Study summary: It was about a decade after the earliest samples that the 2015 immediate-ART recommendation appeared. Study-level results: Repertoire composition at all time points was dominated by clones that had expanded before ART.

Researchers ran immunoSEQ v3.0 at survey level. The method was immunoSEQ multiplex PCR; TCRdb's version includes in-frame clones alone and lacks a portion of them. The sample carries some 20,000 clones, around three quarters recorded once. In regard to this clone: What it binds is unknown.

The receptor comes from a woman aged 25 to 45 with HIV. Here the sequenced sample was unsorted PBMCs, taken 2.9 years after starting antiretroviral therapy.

The DNA of the CDR3 is TGTGCCAGCAGCGTAGCAGGTTGGGGTTTTGCTGAGCAGTTCTTC. Translating it yields CASSVAGWGFAEQFF. The V and J genes are TRBV9 and TRBJ2-1, with D unclear. The CDR3 runs 15 residues. Germline V gene data show CDR1 as SGDLS and CDR2 as YYNGEE. The V gene lost 0 bases and the J gene lost 9 bases, with 16 bases spanning the gap.